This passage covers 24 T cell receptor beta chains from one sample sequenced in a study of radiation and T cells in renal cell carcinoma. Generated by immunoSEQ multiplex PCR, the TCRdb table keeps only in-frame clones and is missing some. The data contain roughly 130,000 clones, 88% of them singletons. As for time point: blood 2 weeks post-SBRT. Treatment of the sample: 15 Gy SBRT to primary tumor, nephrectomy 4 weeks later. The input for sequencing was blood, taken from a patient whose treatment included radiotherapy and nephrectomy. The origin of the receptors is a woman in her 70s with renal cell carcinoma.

CDR3 loop: CASSPRHARGNSNQPQHF. As DNA, the CDR3 is TGTGCCAGTAGCCCCCGACACGCTCGGGGTAATAGCAATCAGCCCCAGCATTTT. The rearrangement joins TRBV19 to TRBJ1-5; no clear D gene. Looked up from germline, CDR1 is LNHDA and CDR2 is SQIVND (reference sequence). The CDR3 sequence is 18 residues long. Trimming took 6 bases from V and 0 from J, leaving 21 bases between them. Combining the CDR3 with reference TRBV19 and TRBJ1-5 gives the whole variable domain DGGITQSPKYLFRKEGQNVTLSCEQNLNHDAMYWYRQDPGQGLRLIYYSQIVNDFQKGDIAEGYSVSREKKESFPLTVTSAQKNPTAFYLCASSPRHARGNSNQPQHFGDGTRLSIL.

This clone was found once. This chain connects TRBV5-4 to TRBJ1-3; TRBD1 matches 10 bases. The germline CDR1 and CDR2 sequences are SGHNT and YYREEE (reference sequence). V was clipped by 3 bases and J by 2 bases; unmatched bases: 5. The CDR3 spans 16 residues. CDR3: CASSSTTGGPGNTIYF. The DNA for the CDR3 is TGTGCCAGCAGCTCAACGACAGGGGGCCCTGGAAACACCATATATTTT.

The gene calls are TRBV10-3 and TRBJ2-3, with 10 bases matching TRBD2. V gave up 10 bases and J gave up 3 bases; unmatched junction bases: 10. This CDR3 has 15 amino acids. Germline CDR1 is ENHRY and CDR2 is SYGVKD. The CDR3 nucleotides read TGTGCCACCGCCTCCCTAGCGGGGGTGACAGATACGCAGTATTTT. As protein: CATASLAGVTDTQYF.

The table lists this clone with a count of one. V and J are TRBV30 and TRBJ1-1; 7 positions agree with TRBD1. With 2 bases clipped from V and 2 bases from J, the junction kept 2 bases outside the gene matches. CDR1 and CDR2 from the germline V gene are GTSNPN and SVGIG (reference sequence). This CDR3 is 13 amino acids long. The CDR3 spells CAWSTGANTEAFF. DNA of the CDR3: TGTGCCTGGAGTACAGGGGCTAACACTGAAGCTTTCTTT.

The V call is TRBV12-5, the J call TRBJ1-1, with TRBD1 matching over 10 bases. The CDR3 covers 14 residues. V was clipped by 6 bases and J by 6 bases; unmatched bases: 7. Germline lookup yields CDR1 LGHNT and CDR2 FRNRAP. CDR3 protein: CASGRGGQGAEAFF. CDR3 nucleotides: TGTGCTAGTGGGAGGGGAGGACAGGGGGCTGAAGCTTTCTTT.

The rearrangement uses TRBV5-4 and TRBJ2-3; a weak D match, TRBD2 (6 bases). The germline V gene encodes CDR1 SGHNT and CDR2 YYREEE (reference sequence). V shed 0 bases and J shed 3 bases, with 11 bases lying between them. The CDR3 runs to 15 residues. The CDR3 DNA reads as TGTGCCAGCAGCTTGGTAGCGCGGGGAACAGATACGCAGTATTTT. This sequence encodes CASSLVARGTDTQYF.

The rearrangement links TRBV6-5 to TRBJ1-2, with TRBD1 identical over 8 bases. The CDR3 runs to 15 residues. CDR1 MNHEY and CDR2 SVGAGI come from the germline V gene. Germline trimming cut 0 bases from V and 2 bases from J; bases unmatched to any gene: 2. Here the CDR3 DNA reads TGTGCCAGCAGTTACTCGAGGGACAGGAACTATGGCTACACCTTC. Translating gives CASSYSRDRNYGYTF.

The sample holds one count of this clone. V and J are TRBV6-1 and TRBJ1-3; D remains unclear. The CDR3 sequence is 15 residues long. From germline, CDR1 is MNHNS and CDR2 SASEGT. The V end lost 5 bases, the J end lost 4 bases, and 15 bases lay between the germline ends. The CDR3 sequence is CASSSKINLGNTIYF. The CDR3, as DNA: TGTGCCAGCAGTTCAAAGATTAACCTCGGAAACACCATATATTTT.

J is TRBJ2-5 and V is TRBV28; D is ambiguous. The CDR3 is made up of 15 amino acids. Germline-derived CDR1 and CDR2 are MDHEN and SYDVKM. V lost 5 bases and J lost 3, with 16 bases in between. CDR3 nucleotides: TGTGCCAGCAGTGCCTGGGGTCGTGAAAAAGAGACCCAGTACTTC. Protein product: CASSAWGREKETQYF. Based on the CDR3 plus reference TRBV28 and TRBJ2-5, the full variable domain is DVKVTQSSRYLVKRTGEKVFLECVQDMDHENMFWYRQDPGLGLRLIYFSYDVKMKEKGDIPEGYSVSREKKERFSLILESASTNQTSMYLCASSAWGREKETQYFGPGTRLLVL.

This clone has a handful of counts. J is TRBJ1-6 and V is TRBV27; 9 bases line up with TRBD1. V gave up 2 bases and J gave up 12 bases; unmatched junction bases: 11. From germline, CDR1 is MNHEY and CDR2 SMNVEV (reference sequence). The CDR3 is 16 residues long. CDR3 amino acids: CASSLAQPGQGIPLHF. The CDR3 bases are TGTGCCAGCAGTTTAGCCCAACCGGGACAGGGTATACCCCTCCACTTT.

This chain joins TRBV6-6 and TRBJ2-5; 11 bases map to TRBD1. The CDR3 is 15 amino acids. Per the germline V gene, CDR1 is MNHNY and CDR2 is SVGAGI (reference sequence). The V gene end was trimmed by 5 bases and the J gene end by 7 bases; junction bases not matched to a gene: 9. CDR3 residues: CASSAGTGGLGTQYF. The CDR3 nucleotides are TGTGCCAGCAGTGCCGGGACAGGGGGGCTCGGGACCCAGTACTTC.

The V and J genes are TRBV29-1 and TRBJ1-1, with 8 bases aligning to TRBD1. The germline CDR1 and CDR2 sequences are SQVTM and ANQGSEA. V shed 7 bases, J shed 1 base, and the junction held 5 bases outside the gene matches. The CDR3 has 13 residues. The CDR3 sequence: CSARGQANTEAFF. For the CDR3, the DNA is TGCAGCGCCCGGGGACAGGCGAACACTGAAGCTTTCTTT.

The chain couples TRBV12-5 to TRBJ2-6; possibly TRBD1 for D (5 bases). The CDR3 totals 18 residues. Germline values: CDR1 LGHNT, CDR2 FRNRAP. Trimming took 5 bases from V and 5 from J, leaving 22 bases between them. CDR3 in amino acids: CASGPRDAGQSRANVLTF. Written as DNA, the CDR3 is TGTGCTAGTGGTCCGAGAGATGCAGGACAAAGTCGGGCCAACGTCCTGACTTTC.

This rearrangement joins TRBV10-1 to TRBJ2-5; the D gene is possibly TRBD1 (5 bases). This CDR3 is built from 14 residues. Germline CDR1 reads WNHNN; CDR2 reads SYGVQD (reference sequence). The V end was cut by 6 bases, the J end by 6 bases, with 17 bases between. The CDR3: CASRWGRAIKTQYF. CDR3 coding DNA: TGCGCCAGCAGATGGGGCAGGGCAATTAAGACCCAGTACTTC.

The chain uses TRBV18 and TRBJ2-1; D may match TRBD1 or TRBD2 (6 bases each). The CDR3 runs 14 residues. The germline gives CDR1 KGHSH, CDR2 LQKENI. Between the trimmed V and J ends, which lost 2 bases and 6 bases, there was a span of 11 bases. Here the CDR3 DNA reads TGTGCCAGCTCACCATTCGGGGGCGGCAATGAGCAGTTCTTC. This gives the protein CASSPFGGGNEQFF.

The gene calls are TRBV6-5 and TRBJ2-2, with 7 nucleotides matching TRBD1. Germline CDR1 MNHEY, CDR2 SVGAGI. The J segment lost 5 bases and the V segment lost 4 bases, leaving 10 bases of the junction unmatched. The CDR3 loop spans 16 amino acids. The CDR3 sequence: CASSLRRGGWTGELFF. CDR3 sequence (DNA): TGTGCCAGCAGTTTGCGGAGAGGGGGCTGGACCGGGGAGCTGTTTTTT.

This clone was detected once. Here the CDR3 DNA reads TGTGCCAGCAGCTTAGATCAAACAGGGGGCGCGGGCTATGGCTACACCTTC. It is translated as CASSLDQTGGAGYGYTF. V and J are TRBV7-2 and TRBJ1-2; 9 bases match TRBD1. Germline trimming cut 1 base from V and 4 bases from J; bases unmatched to any gene: 10. This CDR3 has 17 amino acids. Germline V gene lookup returns CDR1 SGHTA and CDR2 FQGNSA.

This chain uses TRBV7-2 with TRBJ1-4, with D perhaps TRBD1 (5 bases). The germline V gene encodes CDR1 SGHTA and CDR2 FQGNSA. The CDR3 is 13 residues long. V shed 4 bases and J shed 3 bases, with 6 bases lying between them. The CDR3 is CASSSGPNEKLFF. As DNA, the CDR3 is TGTGCCAGCAGCTCAGGGCCTAATGAAAAACTGTTTTTT.

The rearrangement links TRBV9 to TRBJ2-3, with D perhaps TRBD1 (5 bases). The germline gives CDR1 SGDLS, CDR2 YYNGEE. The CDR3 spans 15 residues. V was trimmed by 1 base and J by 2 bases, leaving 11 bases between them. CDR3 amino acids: CASSVIGRDTDTQYF. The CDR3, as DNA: TGTGCCAGCAGCGTAATCGGCAGGGACACAGATACGCAGTATTTT.

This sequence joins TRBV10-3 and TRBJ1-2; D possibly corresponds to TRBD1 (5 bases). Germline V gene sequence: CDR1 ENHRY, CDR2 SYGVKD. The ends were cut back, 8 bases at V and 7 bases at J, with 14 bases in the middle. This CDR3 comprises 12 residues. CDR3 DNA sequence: TGTGCCATCTGGCAGGGAGAGAGTGGCTACACCTTC. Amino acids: CAIWQGESGYTF.

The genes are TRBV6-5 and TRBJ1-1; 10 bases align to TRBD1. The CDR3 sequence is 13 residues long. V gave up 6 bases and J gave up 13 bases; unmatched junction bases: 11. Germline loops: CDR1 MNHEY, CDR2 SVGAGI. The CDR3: CASRFLGTGDLFF. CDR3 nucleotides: TGTGCCAGCAGATTTCTAGGGACAGGGGATCTTTTCTTT.

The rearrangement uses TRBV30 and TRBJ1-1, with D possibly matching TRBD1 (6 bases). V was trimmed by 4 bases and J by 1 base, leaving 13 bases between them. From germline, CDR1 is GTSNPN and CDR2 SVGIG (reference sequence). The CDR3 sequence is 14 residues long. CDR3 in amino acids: CAWTTGTTNTEAFF. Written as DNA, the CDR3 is TGTGCCTGGACTACCGGGACAACGAACACTGAAGCTTTCTTT.

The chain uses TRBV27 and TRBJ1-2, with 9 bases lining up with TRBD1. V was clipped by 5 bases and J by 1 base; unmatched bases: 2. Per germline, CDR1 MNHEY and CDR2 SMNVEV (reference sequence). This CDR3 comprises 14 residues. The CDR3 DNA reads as TGTGCCAGCAGTACAGGGGGCAGTAACTATGGCTACACCTTC. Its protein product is CASSTGGSNYGYTF.

The CDR3 reads CASSRGRGVGGNTIYF. The CDR3 DNA sequence: TGTGCCAGCAGTAGAGGACGGGGGGTAGGAGGAAACACCATATATTTT. V usage is TRBV6-6 and J usage is TRBJ1-3; a possible D gene is TRBD1 (5 bases). CDR1 is MNHNY, CDR2 SVGAGI, per germline (reference sequence). The CDR3 covers 16 residues. The V and J ends lost 5 bases and 4 bases respectively, with 18 bases between them.